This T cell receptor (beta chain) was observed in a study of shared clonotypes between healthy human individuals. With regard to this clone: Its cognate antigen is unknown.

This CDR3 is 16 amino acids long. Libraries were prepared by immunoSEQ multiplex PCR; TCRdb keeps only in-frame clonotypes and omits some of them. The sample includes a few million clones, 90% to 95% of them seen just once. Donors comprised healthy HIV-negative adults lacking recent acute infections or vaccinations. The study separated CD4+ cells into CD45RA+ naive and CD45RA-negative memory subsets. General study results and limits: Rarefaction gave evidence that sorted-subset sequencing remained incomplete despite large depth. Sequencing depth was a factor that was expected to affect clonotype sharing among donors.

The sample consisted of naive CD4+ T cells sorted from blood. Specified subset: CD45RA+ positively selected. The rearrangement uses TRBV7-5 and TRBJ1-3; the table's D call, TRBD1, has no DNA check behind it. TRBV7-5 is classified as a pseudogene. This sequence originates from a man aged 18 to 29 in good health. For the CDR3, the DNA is TGTGCCAGAACCTTGGGACAGGAACTTTCTGGAAACACCATATATTTT. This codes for CARTLGQELSGNTIYF.